This TCR beta chain was sequenced for a study of T cells after yellow fever vaccination. In the study overall: Those fractions that held only low numbers of cells were prepared using the SMART-Seq v4 Ultra Low Input RNA kit. Study-wide results and limits: Weaker, the secondary response peaked sooner, at day 5 versus 15.

A word on this clonotype: As yet, its antigen is unknown.

CDR1 is SGHRS, CDR2 YFSETQ, per germline. The CDR3 is made up of 15 amino acids. After removal of 4 bases from V and 6 bases from J, the junction contained 2 bases not matched to a gene. A process of 5'RACE template switching, which added a universal primer site and UMIs, was used to make TCR cDNA. From the 5' RACE reads, TCRdb called clonotypes with MiXCR, one entry per CDR3 protein. The repertoire holds over 250,000 distinct CDR3 sequences, with over 3.5% as singletons. The TCR comes from a man aged 18 to 30 who received the YFV17D yellow fever vaccine. This chain joins TRBV5-1 and TRBJ2-1, with 15 bases lining up with TRBD2. The sample in question was PBMCs, obtained 5 days after the yellow fever booster vaccination. For the CDR3, the DNA is TGCGCCAGCAGCCCGGGACTAGCGGGGGGCAATGAGCAGTTCTTC. It codes for CASSPGLAGGNEQFF.